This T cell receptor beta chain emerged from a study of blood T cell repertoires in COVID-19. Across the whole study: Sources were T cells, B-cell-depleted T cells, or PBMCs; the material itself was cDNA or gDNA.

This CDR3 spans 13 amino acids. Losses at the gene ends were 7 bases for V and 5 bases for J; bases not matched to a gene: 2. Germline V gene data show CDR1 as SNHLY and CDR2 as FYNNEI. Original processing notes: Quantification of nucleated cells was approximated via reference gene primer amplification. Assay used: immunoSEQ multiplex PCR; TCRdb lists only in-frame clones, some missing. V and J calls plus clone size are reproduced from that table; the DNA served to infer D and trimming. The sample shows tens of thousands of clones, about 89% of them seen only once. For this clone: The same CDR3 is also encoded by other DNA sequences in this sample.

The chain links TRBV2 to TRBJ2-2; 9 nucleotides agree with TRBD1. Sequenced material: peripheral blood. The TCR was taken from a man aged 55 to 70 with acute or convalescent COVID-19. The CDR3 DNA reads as TGTGCCAGCAAGGGACAGGGAACCGGGGAGCTGTTTTTT. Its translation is CASKGQGTGELFF.